This T cell receptor beta chain was sequenced during a study of T cell responses to AZD1222 COVID-19 vaccine. Sequencing was performed with immunoSEQ multiplex PCR; in TCRdb, only in-frame clones are kept and a portion is missing. Seen here are roughly 120,000 clones, around 89% observed once, and the top ten hold more than 4%. Remarks on this clone: Its target is unknown.

The CDR3 totals 14 residues. Trimming cost V 4 bases and J 1 base; bases outside gene matches: 4. Germline V gene sequence: CDR1 SQVTM, CDR2 ANQGSEA. Study findings and constraints: The donor cohort was predominantly white British with a female majority, and clonal diversity may have been underestimated.

The chain joins TRBV29-1 to TRBJ2-1, with 7 bases fitting TRBD2. This clonotype was obtained from an adult in good health. This specimen consisted of peripheral blood, obtained on day 0 of AZD1222 vaccination. CDR3: CSVGGGRSYNEQFF. CDR3 coding DNA: TGCAGCGTTGGGGGCGGGAGATCCTACAATGAGCAGTTCTTC.